A single sample is the source of the 24 T cell receptor beta chains below, sequenced in a study of CXCR3-negative and CXCR3-positive naive CD8 T cells. UMI-labeled 5' RACE yielded the TRB cDNA libraries. TCRdb reworked the 5' RACE reads into one entry per CDR3 protein, no DNA. Its clone listing holds about 130,000 distinct CDR3 sequences. Input material: naive CXCR3- CD8+ T cells from blood. Documented subset: CD45RO-CCR7+CD27+CD95- naive CD8+ T cells lacking CXCR3 (TNR3-). These receptors were collected from a human donor in good health. Some clones in this sample may be carry-over from other donors' samples.

The V call is TRBV28, the J call TRBJ2-2; TCRdb's D gene call, TRBD2, goes unchecked for lack of DNA. CDR3 size: 14 residues. Germline CDR1 and CDR2: MDHEN and SYDVKM. CDR3 sequence: CASSWTSVTGELFF.

This chain joins TRBV12-3 or TRBV12-4 and TRBJ2-1; checking the TCRdb D call of TRBD2 is not possible without DNA. This CDR3 has 13 amino acids. The chain's CDR3 is CASSRLLGASYAF.

J is TRBJ2-1 and V is TRBV28; checking the TCRdb D call of TRBD1 is not possible without DNA. The germline CDR1 and CDR2 sequences are MDHEN and SYDVKM. This CDR3 has 14 amino acids. The CDR3 protein is CASSPRGRLNEQFF. Full variable domain (outside the CDR3, taken from reference TRBV28 and TRBJ2-1): DVKVTQSSRYLVKRTGEKVFLECVQDMDHENMFWYRQDPGLGLRLIYFSYDVKMKEKGDIPEGYSVSREKKERFSLILESASTNQTSMYLCASSPRGRLNEQFFGPGTRLTVL.

The chain uses TRBV21-1 and TRBJ2-7; TCRdb selects TRBD1, and the lack of DNA leaves this call unchecked. TRBV21-1 is an annotated pseudogene. The CDR3 is 14 residues long. CDR3 residues: CASSARRVSYEQYF.

The CDR3 sequence is CAISDTGTNFGFF. This chain joins TRBV10-3 and TRBJ2-1; TCRdb outputs TRBD2, but without DNA this stays unchecked. The CDR3 totals 13 residues. Germline CDR1 reads ENHRY; CDR2 reads SYGVKD.

The chain joins TRBV12-3 or TRBV12-4 to TRBJ2-1; TCRdb returns TRBD2, unconfirmable since there is no DNA. The CDR3 is 13 amino acids. The CDR3 loop is CASSFENTSEQFF.

The rearrangement uses TRBV28 and TRBJ2-7. The CDR3 extends over 14 amino acids. CDR1 is MDHEN and CDR2 is SYDVKM in the germline V gene. The CDR3 is CASSLGRSSYEQYF.

This chain uses TRBV28 with TRBJ2-7; the TCRdb D gene call, TRBD1, has no DNA to confirm it. The CDR3 is 15 amino acids. Germline CDR1 reads MDHEN; CDR2 reads SYDVKM. The CDR3 is CASNLVGTGRDEQYF.

The CDR3 sequence: CSARDLSTGSYGYTF. The chain carries TRBV20-1 and TRBJ1-2; TCRdb names TRBD1, which stays unverified in the absence of DNA. Germline CDR1 reads DFQATT; CDR2 reads SNEGSKA (reference sequence). The CDR3 length is 15 residues.

The V and J genes are TRBV6-6 and TRBJ2-3; TCRdb outputs TRBD2, but without DNA this stays unchecked. Germline V gene sequence: CDR1 MNHNY, CDR2 SVGAGI (reference sequence). There are 15 residues in the CDR3. CDR3 residues: CASSYSPGGADTQYF.

The chain joins TRBV9 to TRBJ2-7; absent DNA, TCRdb's TRBD2 call cannot be checked. This CDR3 spans 15 amino acids. The V gene's germline CDR1 is SGDLS and CDR2 YYNGEE. The chain's CDR3 is CASSAEGISTDEQYF.

This rearrangement joins TRBV6-5 to TRBJ2-7. Looked up from germline, CDR1 is MNHEY and CDR2 is SVGAGI. There are 14 residues in the CDR3. CDR3 sequence: CASSYRGAPDEQYF.

V usage is TRBV10-3 and J usage is TRBJ1-1. The CDR3 spans 13 residues. Germline CDR1 reads ENHRY; CDR2 reads SYGVKD. The CDR3 reads CASQNEANTEAFF.

The V and J genes are TRBV28 and TRBJ2-3. CDR1 and CDR2 (germline): MDHEN, SYDVKM. The CDR3 covers 13 residues. The CDR3: CASSFVDTDTQYF. The whole variable domain, remainder taken from reference TRBV28 and TRBJ2-3, is DVKVTQSSRYLVKRTGEKVFLECVQDMDHENMFWYRQDPGLGLRLIYFSYDVKMKEKGDIPEGYSVSREKKERFSLILESASTNQTSMYLCASSFVDTDTQYFGPGTRLTVL.

The V gene is TRBV29-1, the J gene TRBJ1-1. This CDR3 region has 15 residues. Per germline, CDR1 SQVTM and CDR2 ANQGSEA. The chain's CDR3 is CSVEPGLWENTEAFF.

The gene calls are TRBV25-1 and TRBJ1-2. Germline V gene lookup returns CDR1 MGHDK and CDR2 SYGVNS. This CDR3 region has 13 residues. The CDR3 sequence is CASSVLEGYGYTF.

The genes are TRBV7-9 and TRBJ1-1. CDR3 length: 12 amino acids. Germline CDR1 reads SEHNR; CDR2 reads FQNEAQ (reference sequence). The CDR3 protein is CASSLLVTEAFF.

The chain recombines TRBV27 with TRBJ2-1; TCRdb names TRBD2, which stays unverified in the absence of DNA. The germline CDR1 and CDR2 sequences are MNHEY and SMNVEV (reference sequence). The length of the CDR3 is 12 residues. This CDR3 is CASSLVGGGQFF.

The CDR3 spells CASRGTGVGANVLTF. V gene TRBV7-9 combines with J gene TRBJ2-6; TCRdb names TRBD1, which stays unverified in the absence of DNA. The CDR3 sequence is 15 residues long. Per germline, CDR1 SEHNR and CDR2 FQNEAQ (reference sequence).

The chain's CDR3 is CSVEGEPNTGELFF. This sequence joins TRBV29-1 and TRBJ2-2. This CDR3 is built from 14 residues. Germline CDR1 and CDR2: SQVTM and ANQGSEA.

J is TRBJ2-1 and V is TRBV7-8. CDR1 and CDR2 from the germline V gene are SGHVS and FQNEAQ. The CDR3 is made up of 19 amino acids. The CDR3 is CASSLALEYRPQSYNEQFF.

This chain uses TRBV29-1 with TRBJ2-1; the TRBD1 assignment by TCRdb is unverifiable without DNA. This CDR3 is built from 14 residues. CDR1 is SQVTM, CDR2 ANQGSEA, per germline. The CDR3 protein is CSVVGTGAYNEQFF.

The chain combines TRBV7-9 with TRBJ1-1; TCRdb outputs TRBD1, but without DNA this stays unchecked. In germline, CDR1 is SEHNR, CDR2 FQNEAQ (reference sequence). The CDR3 runs to 11 residues. The CDR3 here is CASLQGAEAFF.

The chain employs TRBV2 and TRBJ1-1; no DNA is available, so the TRBD1 call from TCRdb remains unchecked. This CDR3 comprises 14 residues. CDR1 and CDR2 (germline): SNHLY, FYNNEI. The CDR3 reads CASSDVGGPTEAFF.